This T cell receptor (beta chain) was observed in a study of shared clonotypes between healthy human individuals. As for the study in general: Per donor, CD8 memory used one plate, CD8 naive used two, CD4 memory used three and CD4 naive used three.

General observations from the study: It was anticipated that sequencing depth would influence how many clonotypes donors shared. Shared across several donors were around 5% of the naive CD4 clonotypes.

Sequencing was performed with immunoSEQ multiplex PCR; in TCRdb, only in-frame clones are kept and a portion is missing. The data contain under 600,000 clones, approximately 95% of them singletons. The germline CDR1 and CDR2 sequences are SGHRS and YFSETQ. The CDR3 has 12 amino acids. The V gene lost 4 bases and the J gene lost 6 bases, with 9 bases spanning the gap. A split of CD4+ cells into CD45RA+ naive and CD45RA-negative memory subsets was performed. Details on this clone: Its antigen is unknown.

The chain employs TRBV5-1 and TRBJ2-3; D is perhaps TRBD2 (5 bases). The receptor's source is a woman in her thirties in good health. Source material: naive CD4+ T cells sorted from blood. Subset meaning: CD45RA+ positively selected. CDR3 in DNA: TGCGCCAGCAGCCGTGAGGGCGATACGCAGTATTTT. Translated: CASSREGDTQYF. Supplemented by reference TRBV5-1 and TRBJ2-3, the full variable domain reads KAGVTQTPRYLIKTRGQQVTLSCSPISGHRSVSWYQQTPGQGLQFLFEYFSETQRNKGNFPGRFSGRQFSNSRSEMNVSTLELGDSALYLCASSREGDTQYFGPGTRLTVL.